This TCR beta chain was sequenced for a study of molecular identifiers for immune sequencing clone quantification. Broader study findings: Among one million naive cells, spiked Jurkat TCR RNA from a single cell was reportedly detectable. Clones carrying above 20 RNA copies accounted for over 97% of effector molecules, under 1% in naive cells. Underestimated sizes of highly expanded clones could result from identical TCR molecules that share a barcode.

There are 12 residues in the CDR3. This clonotype was detected a few times. The antigen remains unidentified. Libraries for naive CD8 T cells, which were made from about 20,000 to 1,000,000 sorted cells, drew on 10%, 30% or 50% of the RNA. TCRdb redid the calling of the PCR reads with MiXCR, one entry per CDR3 protein. The table has under 650,000 distinct CDR3 sequences, just under 20% seen once. Sequencing was carried out using naive CD8+ T cells from blood, with Jurkat cell RNA spiked in. Subset of the sample: FACS-sorted CD8+CD4-CCR7+CD45RA+ naive T cells. This sequence was found in a human donor in good health. Some libraries in this study had Jurkat cell RNA spiked in. The rearrangement uses TRBV21-1 and TRBJ1-5. TRBV21-1 is a known pseudogene. This CDR3 reads CARTFSNQPQHF. CDR3 nucleotide sequence: TGTGCCAGGACGTTTAGCAATCAGCCCCAGCATTTT.